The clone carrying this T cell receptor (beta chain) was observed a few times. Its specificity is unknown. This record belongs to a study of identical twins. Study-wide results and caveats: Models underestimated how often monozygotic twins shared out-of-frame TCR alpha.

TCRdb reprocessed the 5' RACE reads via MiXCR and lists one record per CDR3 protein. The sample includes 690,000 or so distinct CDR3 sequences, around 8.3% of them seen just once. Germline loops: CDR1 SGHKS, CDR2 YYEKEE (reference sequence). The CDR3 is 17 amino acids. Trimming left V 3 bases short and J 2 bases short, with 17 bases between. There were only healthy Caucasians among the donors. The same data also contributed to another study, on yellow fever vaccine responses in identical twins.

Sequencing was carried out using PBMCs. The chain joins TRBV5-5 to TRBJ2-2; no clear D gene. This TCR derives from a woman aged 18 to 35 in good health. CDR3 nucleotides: TGTGCCAGCAGCTGGGATACGGGTACCGGTAACACCGGGGAGCTGTTTTTT. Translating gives CASSWDTGTGNTGELFF.